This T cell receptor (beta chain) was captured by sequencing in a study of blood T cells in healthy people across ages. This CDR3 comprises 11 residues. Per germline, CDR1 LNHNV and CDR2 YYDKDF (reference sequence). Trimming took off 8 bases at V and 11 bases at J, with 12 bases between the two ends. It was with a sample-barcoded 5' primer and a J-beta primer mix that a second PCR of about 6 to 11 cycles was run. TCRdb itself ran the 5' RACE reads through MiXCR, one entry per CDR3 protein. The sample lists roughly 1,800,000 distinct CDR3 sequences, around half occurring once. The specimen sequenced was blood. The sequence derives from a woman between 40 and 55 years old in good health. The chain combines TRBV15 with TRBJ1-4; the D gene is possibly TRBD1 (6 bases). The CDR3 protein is CATWTENKLFF. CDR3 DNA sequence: TGTGCCACCTGGACAGAGAATAAACTGTTTTTT.